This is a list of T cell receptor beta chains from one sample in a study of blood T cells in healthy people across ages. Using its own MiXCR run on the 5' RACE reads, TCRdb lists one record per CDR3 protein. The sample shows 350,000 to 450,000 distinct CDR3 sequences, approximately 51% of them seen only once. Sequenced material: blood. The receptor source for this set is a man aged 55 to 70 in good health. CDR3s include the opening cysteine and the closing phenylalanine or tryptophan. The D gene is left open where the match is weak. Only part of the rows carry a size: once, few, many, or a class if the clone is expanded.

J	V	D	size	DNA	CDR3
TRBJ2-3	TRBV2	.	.	TGTGCCAGCAGTGAGGCCAACCCTAGCACAGATACGCAGTATTTT	CASSEANPSTDTQYF
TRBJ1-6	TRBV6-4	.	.	TGTGCCAGCAGTGACTCAAACTCTAATTCACCCCTCCACTTT	CASSDSNSNSPLHF
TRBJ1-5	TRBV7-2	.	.	TGTGCCAGCAGCCGGGATCAACAGAGGCAGCCCCAGCATTTT	CASSRDQQRQPQHF
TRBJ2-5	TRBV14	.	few	TGTGCCAGCAGCCAAGAGGTTCCAAATGAGCAGTACTTC	CASSQEVPNEQYF
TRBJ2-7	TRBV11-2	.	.	TGTGCCAGCAGCTTAGTCTCTGGCTCCTACGAGCAGTACTTC	CASSLVSGSYEQYF
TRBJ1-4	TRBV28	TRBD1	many	TGTGCCAGCAGTTTACCAGGGACAGCTGATGAAAAACTGTTTTTT	CASSLPGTADEKLFF
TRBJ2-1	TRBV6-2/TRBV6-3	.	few	TGTGCCAGCACTCATGGTGGCTCCTACAATGAGCAGTTCTTC	CASTHGGSYNEQFF
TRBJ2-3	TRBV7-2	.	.	TGTGCCAGCAGCTTAGGAATGCGTCCACATACGCAGTATTTT	CASSLGMRPHTQYF
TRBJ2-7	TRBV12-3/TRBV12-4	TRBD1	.	TGTGCCAGCAGCTCCTCAGGGGGCCTCACCTACGAGCAGTACTTC	CASSSSGGLTYEQYF
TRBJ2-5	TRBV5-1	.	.	TGCACCAGCAGCAGAATACAAGAGACCCAGTACTTC	CTSSRIQETQYF
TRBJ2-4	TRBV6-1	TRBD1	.	TGTGCCAGCAGTGAAAGGGGCCGGGACAGCATAGCCAGAAACATTCAGTACTTC	CASSERGRDSIARNIQYF
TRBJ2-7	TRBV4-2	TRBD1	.	TGTGCCAGCAGCCAAGCCATGGGACAGGGAACCTACGAGCAGTACTTC	CASSQAMGQGTYEQYF
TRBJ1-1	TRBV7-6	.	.	TGTGCCAGCAGCTTAGTGTCAGGGAGTGAAGCTTTCTTT	CASSLVSGSEAFF
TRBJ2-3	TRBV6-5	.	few	TGTGCCAGCAGGCGGGACCGCTCCACAGATACGCAGTATTTT	CASRRDRSTDTQYF
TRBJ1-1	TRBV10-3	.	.	TGTGCCATCAGTGACCACGGTGGGTCCACTGAAGCTTTCTTT	CAISDHGGSTEAFF
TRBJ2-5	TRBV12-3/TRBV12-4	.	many	TGTGCCAGCAGTTTTGTGGCAGGGAGGCAAGAGACCCAGTACTTC	CASSFVAGRQETQYF
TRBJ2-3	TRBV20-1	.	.	TGCAGTGCTAGAGATAAGCGGGCGGCCAACACAGATACGCAGTATTTT	CSARDKRAANTDTQYF
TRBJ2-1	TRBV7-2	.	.	TGTGCCAGCAGAGAGGACCGATACAATGAGCAGTTCTTC	CASREDRYNEQFF
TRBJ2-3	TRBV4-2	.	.	TGTGCCAGCAGCCAGTCGTGGCGAGATACGCAGTATTTT	CASSQSWRDTQYF
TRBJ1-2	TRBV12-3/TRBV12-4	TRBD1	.	TGTGCCAGCAGTTTCAGACAGGGGGGTGGCTACACCTTC	CASSFRQGGGYTF
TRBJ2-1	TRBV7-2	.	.	TGTGCCAGCATCTCTGGCGGGAACGAGCAGTTCTTC	CASISGGNEQFF
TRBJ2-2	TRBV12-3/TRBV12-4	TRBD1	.	TGTACCAGCAGGTACCGCGGGACAGGTGGTAATACCGGGGAGCTGTTTTTT	CTSRYRGTGGNTGELFF
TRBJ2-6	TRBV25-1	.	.	TGTGCCAGCAGTGCCCCAGGGGCTGGGGCCAGCGTCCTGACTTTC	CASSAPGAGASVLTF
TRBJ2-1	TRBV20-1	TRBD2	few	TGCAGTGCCTGGACTAGCGGGACCGACAATGAGCAGTTCTTC	CSAWTSGTDNEQFF
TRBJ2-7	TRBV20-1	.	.	TGCAGTGCTAGAGATTGGTCATGGGGGAGCAATGAGCAGTACTTC	CSARDWSWGSNEQYF
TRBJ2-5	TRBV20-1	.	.	TGCAGTGCTAGAGATTGGCTCGAGACCCAGTACTTC	CSARDWLETQYF
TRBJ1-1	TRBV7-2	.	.	TGTGCCAGCAGCACAACAAGGGGAGGGGGAAAAGCTTTCTTT	CASSTTRGGGKAFF
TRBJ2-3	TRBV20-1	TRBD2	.	TGCAGTCGAGCGGGAGGAGGTGCAGATACGCAGTATTTT	CSRAGGGADTQYF
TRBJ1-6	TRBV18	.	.	TGTGCCAGCTCACTTTGGAACAGAAATAATTCACCCCTCCACTTT	CASSLWNRNNSPLHF
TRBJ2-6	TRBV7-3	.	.	TGTGCCAGCAGCTCCCCTCGAGGGGCTGGGGCCAACGTCCTGACTTTC	CASSSPRGAGANVLTF
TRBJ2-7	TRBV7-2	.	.	TGTGCCAGCAGCTCCAGCCGGGCCGGGCCCTACGAGCAGTACTTC	CASSSSRAGPYEQYF
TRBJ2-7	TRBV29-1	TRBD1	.	TGCAGCGTAATGACAGGGGGATCCTACGAGCAGTACTTC	CSVMTGGSYEQYF
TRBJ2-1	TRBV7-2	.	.	TGTGCCAGCAGCTCCCGGCCAGGGGGGGCGGATGAGCAGTTCTTC	CASSSRPGGADEQFF
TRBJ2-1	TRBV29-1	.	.	TGCAGCGTTGTCGGCGGTGGACAGTTTGAGCAGTTCTTC	CSVVGGGQFEQFF
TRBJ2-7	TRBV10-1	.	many	TGCGCCAGCAGTCCTCTAGGGGAGGAGGCGGACGAGCAGTACTTC	CASSPLGEEADEQYF
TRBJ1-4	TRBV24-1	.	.	TGTGCCACCAGTGGAGGGGGAGATGAAAAACTGTTTTTT	CATSGGGDEKLFF
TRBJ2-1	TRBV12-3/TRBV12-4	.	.	TGTGCCAGCAGTTCCCACGATCCTCCAAGAAATGAGCAGTTCTTC	CASSSHDPPRNEQFF
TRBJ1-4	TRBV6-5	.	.	TGTGCCAGCAGCCCCTTAGGGGAGGGCCCGGGTAAACTGTTTTTT	CASSPLGEGPGKLFF
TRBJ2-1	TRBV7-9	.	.	TGTGCCAGCACCGGGAGGGGGCTAGGGGCTTGGAATGAGCAGTTCTTC	CASTGRGLGAWNEQFF
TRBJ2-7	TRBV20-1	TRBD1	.	TGCAGTGCTACGGGACAGGGCTCCTACGAGCAGTACTTC	CSATGQGSYEQYF